The T cell receptor (beta chain) described here comes from a study of cytotoxic CD8 clonotypes in ibrutinib-treated CLL. Germline V lookup: CDR1 MNHEY, CDR2 SMNVEV (reference sequence). The CDR3 is 14 residues long. The V end lost 6 bases, the J end lost 2 bases, and 14 bases lay between the germline ends. Only in-frame clones appear in the TCRdb table, and some are missing; sequencing was by immunoSEQ multiplex PCR. The data show about 50,000 clones, roughly 53% seen once. On this clone itself: Antigen: not known.

Notes on the study in general: Exceeding age-matched healthy donors, baseline clonality also tracked the counts of circulating CD8+ T cells.

The V gene is TRBV27, the J gene TRBJ2-7; D might be TRBD1 or TRBD2, each matching 5 bases. The sequencing here drew on PBMCs, taken after 12 months of ibrutinib treatment. The receptor was derived from a human donor with chronic lymphocytic leukemia. In nucleotides, the CDR3 is TGTGCCAGCAGAACGGGACGGGGAGCCTACGAGCAGTACTTC. Protein sequence: CASRTGRGAYEQYF.